This section outlines one TCR beta chain sequence together with its context. Its antigen is unidentified. Data came from immunoSEQ multiplex PCR; TCRdb stores just in-frame clones and leaves some out. The data show 85,000 to 100,000 clones, about 80% seen once. The sample belongs to a study of a mutant IDH1 vaccine in newly diagnosed glioma. Study summary: Treated patients, averaging 40.4 years, were about 60% male and about 38% female. Earlier care involved radiotherapy, temozolomide, or both, and the majority received both. General study points: Pseudoprogression looked unconnected to shifts in top peripheral T cell clonotypes. Among patients, around 93% showed immune responses induced by the vaccine.

The CDR3 has 14 residues. CDR1 is LGHNA and CDR2 is YNFKEQ in the germline V gene. Trimming cost V 1 base and J 7 bases; bases outside gene matches: 7. Time point indicated: baseline, week 1 (first vaccination visit). The sample's treatment: pre-vaccination baseline after standard-of-care therapy. This specimen was PBMCs, taken from a glioma patient treated with radiotherapy, temozolomide or both. This receptor was taken from a man aged 35 to 55 with glioma. The chain employs TRBV4-2 and TRBJ2-7; 7 bases agree with TRBD1. The CDR3 loop reads CASSQGDSTAEQYF. The CDR3 DNA is TGTGCCAGCAGCCAAGGGGACAGCACTGCGGAGCAGTACTTC.